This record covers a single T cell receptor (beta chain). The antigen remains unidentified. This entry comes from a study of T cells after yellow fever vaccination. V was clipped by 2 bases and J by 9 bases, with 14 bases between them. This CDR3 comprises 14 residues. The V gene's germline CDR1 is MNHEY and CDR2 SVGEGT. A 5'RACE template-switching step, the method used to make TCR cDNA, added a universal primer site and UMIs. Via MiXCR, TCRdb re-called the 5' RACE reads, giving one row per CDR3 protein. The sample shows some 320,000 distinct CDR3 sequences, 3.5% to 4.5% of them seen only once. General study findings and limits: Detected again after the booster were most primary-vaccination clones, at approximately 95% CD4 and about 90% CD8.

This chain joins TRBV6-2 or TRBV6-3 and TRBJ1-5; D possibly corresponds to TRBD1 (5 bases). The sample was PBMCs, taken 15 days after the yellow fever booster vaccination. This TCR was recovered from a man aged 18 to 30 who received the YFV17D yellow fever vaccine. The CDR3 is CASSYHDSSRPQHF. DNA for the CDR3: TGTGCCAGCAGTTACCACGACAGTTCACGGCCCCAGCATTTT.